This TCR beta chain was recovered during a study of CD8+ T cells in alopecia areata. The treatment is: oral pan-JAK inhibitor, 5-10 mg twice daily. Reverse transcription of extracted RNA yielded cDNA, which provided the sequencing template. Some clones are missing from TCRdb's copy, which holds only in-frame ones; the method was immunoSEQ multiplex PCR. The sample lists 150,000 to 200,000 clones, around 59% occurring once. General observations from the study: In scalp and blood, many expanded lesional clones persisted during tofacitinib. Relative to normal scalp, lesional scalp, especially alopecia totalis/universalis, showed higher clonality.

The CDR3 spans 16 residues. After removal of 8 bases from V and 7 bases from J, the junction contained 16 bases not matched to a gene. Per germline, CDR1 ENHRY and CDR2 SYGVKD. Turning to this clone: What it recognizes is unknown.

The chain joins TRBV10-3 to TRBJ2-1, with 8 nucleotides matching TRBD1. This clonotype originated in a human donor with alopecia areata. This specimen was CD4+ T cells sorted from blood, taken at week 24, from a patient treated with tofacitinib. CDR3 bases: TGTGCCATCCAAACGGTGAGACAGGGGCCATCGAATGAGCAGTTCTTC. Translated, it gives CAIQTVRQGPSNEQFF.